The 10 T cell receptor beta chains presented below share a single source sample, sequenced in a study of blood T cells in healthy people across ages. Using a J-beta primer mix together with a sample-barcoded 5' primer, a second PCR was run for about 6 to 11 cycles. TCRdb reanalysed the 5' RACE reads using MiXCR and keeps one entry per CDR3 protein. The table includes some 920,000 distinct CDR3 sequences, about 53% detected once. Source material: blood. The source of these receptors is a woman aged 55 to 70 in good health.

The chain joins TRBV2 to TRBJ2-7, with D uncertain. The V and J ends lost 6 bases and 5 bases respectively, with 11 bases between them. Germline CDR1 is SNHLY and CDR2 is FYNNEI. CDR3 length equals 12 residues. Here the CDR3 DNA reads TGTGCCAGCAGATCCGTCTACCACGAGCAGTACTTC. Residues: CASRSVYHEQYF.

The rearrangement joins TRBV28 to TRBJ1-4; possibly TRBD1 for D (6 bases). The CDR3 sequence is 13 residues long. V lost 8 bases, J lost 7 bases, and 14 bases lay in between. Germline V gene lookup returns CDR1 MDHEN and CDR2 SYDVKM. The CDR3 region is CASGSGTPEKLFF. For the CDR3, the DNA is TGTGCCAGCGGCTCAGGGACACCTGAAAAACTGTTTTTT.

This chain joins TRBV27 and TRBJ2-1; 12 bases are a match to TRBD2. CDR3 length: 14 amino acids. Germline loops: CDR1 MNHEY, CDR2 SMNVEV (reference sequence). The trim removed 8 bases at V and 7 bases at J, leaving 6 bases unmatched. CDR3 residues: CASQTGLAGNEQFF. The CDR3 DNA is TGTGCCAGCCAGACGGGACTAGCGGGTAATGAGCAGTTCTTC.

The J gene is TRBJ2-1, the V gene TRBV6-2 or TRBV6-3; 8 nucleotides match TRBD2. V was pared by 5 bases and J by 10 bases, with 1 base of the junction left unmatched. CDR1 and CDR2 from the germline V gene are MNHEY and SVGEGT. This CDR3 spans 11 amino acids. The CDR3 coding sequence is TGTGCCAGCAGTAGACTAGCGGAGCAGTTCTTC. It translates to CASSRLAEQFF.

The chain joins TRBV5-1 to TRBJ1-1, with TRBD1 identical over 10 bases. This CDR3 contains 15 residues. Germline assignment: CDR1 SGHRS and CDR2 YFSETQ. Losses at the gene ends were 2 bases for V and 7 bases for J; bases not matched to a gene: 8. The CDR3 DNA sequence: TGCGCCAGCAGCTTCGGGGACAGGGGAAAAGGTGAAGCTTTCTTT. Amino acid sequence: CASSFGDRGKGEAFF.

CDR3 residues: CAISDPGTGVAYEQYF. In DNA, the CDR3 is TGTGCCATCAGCGACCCCGGGACAGGGGTGGCCTACGAGCAGTACTTC. The chain employs TRBV10-3 and TRBJ2-5; TRBD1 aligns across 10 bases. The J call may not be correct, given that the DNA end is closer to TRBJ2-7. There are 16 residues in the CDR3. Germline CDR1 is ENHRY and CDR2 is SYGVKD.

This sequence joins TRBV28 and TRBJ1-2; D remains ambiguous. CDR3 size: 14 residues. Between the trimmed V and J ends, which lost 3 bases and 3 bases, there was a span of 11 bases. Germline assignment: CDR1 MDHEN and CDR2 SYDVKM. The CDR3 bases are TGTGCCAGCAGTTTGGGGTTTGGGGACTATGGCTACACCTTC. Its protein is CASSLGFGDYGYTF.

The chain recombines TRBV29-1 with TRBJ1-2; D unresolved. The ends were cut back, 5 bases at V and 3 bases at J, with 10 bases in the middle. Germline V gene data show CDR1 as SQVTM and CDR2 as ANQGSEA. The CDR3 is 12 amino acids. CDR3 bases: TGCAGCGTTATGTCAACCTACTATGGCTACACCTTC. This encodes CSVMSTYYGYTF.

This clonotype was recorded once. The chain recombines TRBV28 with TRBJ2-7; D is perhaps TRBD2 (5 bases). Trimming took off 5 bases at V and 6 bases at J, with 20 bases between the two ends. The germline gives CDR1 MDHEN, CDR2 SYDVKM. CDR3 size: 15 residues. CDR3 region: CASSKVDSPRGEQYF. In DNA form, the CDR3 reads TGTGCCAGCAGTAAGGTGGACTCCCCCCGGGGCGAGCAGTACTTC.

The V and J genes are TRBV12-3 or TRBV12-4 and TRBJ2-7; D gene uncertain. Trimming stripped 6 bases from V and 9 bases from J, with 18 bases between. This CDR3 comprises 13 residues. The CDR3 DNA follows: TGTGCCAGCAGGCCGGGTACCTATCCCTGGCAGTACTTC. Protein product: CASRPGTYPWQYF.